A selection of T cell receptor beta chains follows, all from one sample in a study of post-analysis software for immune sequencing data. Each CDR3 protein gets one entry after TCRdb re-called the PCR reads with MiXCR. The sample holds around 710,000 distinct CDR3 sequences, around 42% seen once. Specimen: blood. The receptors were sampled from a girl between 10 and 17 years old with multiple sclerosis. Both conserved end residues are part of each CDR3. D genes are given only for firm matches. The listing skips clone size in some rows; elsewhere it reads once, few, many or a size class.

clone_size j_call v_call d_call cdr3_nt cdr3_aa
NA TRBJ1-2 TRBV19 NA TGTGCCAGTAAGGGGAGCGACTATGGCTACACCTTC CASKGSDYGYTF
few TRBJ2-7 TRBV24-1 TRBD1 TGTGCCACCAGTGATCCGGGACAGGGCTACGAGCAGTACTTC CATSDPGQGYEQYF
few TRBJ2-1 TRBV28 NA TGTGCCAGCAGTCAACAGGGAACCTACAATGAGCAGTTCTTC CASSQQGTYNEQFF
NA TRBJ2-5 TRBV10-3 NA TGTGCCATCAGTGGAGGACAGATCCAAGAGACCCAGTACTTC CAISGGQIQETQYF
NA TRBJ2-1 TRBV29-1 NA TGCAGCGTTGTAGGGCGGGCCTCCTACAATGAGCAGTTCTTC CSVVGRASYNEQFF
NA TRBJ2-7 TRBV10-3 NA TGTGCCATCAGTGAGGGACAGCCCTACGAGCAGTACTTC CAISEGQPYEQYF
NA TRBJ2-7 TRBV29-1 NA TGCAGCGTCGGCGGGACTCCCTCCTACGAGCAGTACTTC CSVGGTPSYEQYF
NA TRBJ2-5 TRBV20-1 NA TGCAGTGCTAGAGATCGTAAGGGGTCGCAAGAGACCCAGTACTTC CSARDRKGSQETQYF
few TRBJ2-3 TRBV7-3 NA TGTGCCAGCAGCTTAACAGGGTCTGGCACAGATACGCAGTATTTT CASSLTGSGTDTQYF
few TRBJ2-3 TRBV5-1 NA TGCGCCAGCAGCTCCCTGGATTCTAGCACAGATACGCAGTATTTT CASSSLDSSTDTQYF
once TRBJ2-7 TRBV7-2 TRBD2 TGTGCCAGCAGCTCCGGACTAGCGGGAGAATTTGACGAGCAGTACTTC CASSSGLAGEFDEQYF
few TRBJ2-6 TRBV28 NA TGTGCCAGCAGTACCCCTGGGGCCAACGTCCTGACTTTC CASSTPGANVLTF
NA TRBJ1-5 TRBV10-3 TRBD1 TGTGCCATCAGTGATCAGGGGGGGCCCGGGGGCAATCAGCCCCAGCATTTT CAISDQGGPGGNQPQHF
few TRBJ2-3 TRBV7-8 NA TGTGCCAGCAGCCCAACGCGGGTTAATTATGGGACGCAGTATTTT CASSPTRVNYGTQYF
few TRBJ2-6 TRBV18 NA TGTGCCAGCTACTCGGGGTCTGGGGCCAACGTCCTGACTTTC CASYSGSGANVLTF